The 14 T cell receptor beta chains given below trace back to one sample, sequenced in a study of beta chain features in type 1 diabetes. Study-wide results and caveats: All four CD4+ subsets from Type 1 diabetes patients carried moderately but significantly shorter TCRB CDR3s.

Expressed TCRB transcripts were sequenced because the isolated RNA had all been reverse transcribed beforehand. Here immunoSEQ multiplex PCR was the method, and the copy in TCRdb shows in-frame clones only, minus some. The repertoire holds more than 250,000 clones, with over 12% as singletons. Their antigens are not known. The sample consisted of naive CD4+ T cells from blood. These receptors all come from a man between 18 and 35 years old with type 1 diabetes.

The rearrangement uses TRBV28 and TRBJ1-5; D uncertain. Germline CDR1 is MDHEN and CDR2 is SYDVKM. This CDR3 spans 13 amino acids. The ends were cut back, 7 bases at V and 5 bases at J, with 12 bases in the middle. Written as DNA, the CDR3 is TGTGCCAGCACCTCTCGGCAGGATCAGCCCCAGCATTTT. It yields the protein CASTSRQDQPQHF.

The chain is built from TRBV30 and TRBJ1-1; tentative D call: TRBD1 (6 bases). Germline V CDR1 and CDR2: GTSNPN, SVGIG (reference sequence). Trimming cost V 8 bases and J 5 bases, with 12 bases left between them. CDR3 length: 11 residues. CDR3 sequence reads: CASIGGTEAFF. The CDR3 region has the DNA TGTGCCAGCATAGGGGGAACTGAAGCTTTCTTT.

The DNA for the CDR3 is TGTGCCTGGAATTCCCCAGGGGGTCGACGTGGTGGCTACACCTTC. It yields the protein CAWNSPGGRRGGYTF. The V call is TRBV30, the J call TRBJ1-2, with TRBD1 matching over 7 bases. J was trimmed by 7 bases and V by 4 bases; bases with no gene match: 15. Germline CDR1 reads GTSNPN; CDR2 reads SVGIG (reference sequence). This CDR3 is built from 15 residues.

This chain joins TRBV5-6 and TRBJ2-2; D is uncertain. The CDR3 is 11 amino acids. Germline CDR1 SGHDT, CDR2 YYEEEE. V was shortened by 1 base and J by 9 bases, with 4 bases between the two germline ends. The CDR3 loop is CASSLNRELFF. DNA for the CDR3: TGTGCCAGCAGCTTGAACAGGGAGCTGTTTTTT.

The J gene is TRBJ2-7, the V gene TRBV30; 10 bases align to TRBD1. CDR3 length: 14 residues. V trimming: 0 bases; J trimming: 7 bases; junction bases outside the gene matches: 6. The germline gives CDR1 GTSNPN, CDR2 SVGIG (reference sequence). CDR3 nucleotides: TGTGCCTGGAGTGTCCAAGACAGGGGGCGGGAGCAGTACTTC. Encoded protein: CAWSVQDRGREQYF.

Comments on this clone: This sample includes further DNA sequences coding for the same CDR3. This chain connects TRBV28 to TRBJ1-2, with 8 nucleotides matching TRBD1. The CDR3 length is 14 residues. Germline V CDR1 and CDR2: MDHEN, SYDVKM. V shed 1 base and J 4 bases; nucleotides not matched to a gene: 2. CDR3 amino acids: CASSLSDRAYGYTF. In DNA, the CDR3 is TGTGCCAGCAGTTTATCGGACAGGGCCTATGGCTACACCTTC.

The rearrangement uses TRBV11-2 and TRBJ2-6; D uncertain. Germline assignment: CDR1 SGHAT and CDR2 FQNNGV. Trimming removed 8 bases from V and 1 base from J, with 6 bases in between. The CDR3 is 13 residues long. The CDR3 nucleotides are TGTGCCAGCGTTCTTTCTGGGGCCAACGTCCTGACTTTC. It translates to CASVLSGANVLTF.

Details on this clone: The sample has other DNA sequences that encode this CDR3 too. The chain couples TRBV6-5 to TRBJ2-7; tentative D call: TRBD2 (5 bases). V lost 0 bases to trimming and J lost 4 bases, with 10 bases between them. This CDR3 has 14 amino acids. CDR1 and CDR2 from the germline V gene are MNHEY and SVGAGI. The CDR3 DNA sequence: TGTGCCAGCAGTTACTCGAGAGGGCTTTACGAGCAGTACTTC. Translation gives CASSYSRGLYEQYF.

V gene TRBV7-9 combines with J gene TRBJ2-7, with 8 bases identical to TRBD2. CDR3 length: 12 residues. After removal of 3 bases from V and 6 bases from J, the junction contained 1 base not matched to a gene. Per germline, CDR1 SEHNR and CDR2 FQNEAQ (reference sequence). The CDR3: CASSLAGGEQYF. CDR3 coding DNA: TGTGCCAGCAGCTTGGCGGGGGGCGAGCAGTACTTC.

CDR3 loop: CASSYTENSPLHF. In DNA, the CDR3 is TGTGCCAGCAGTTACACGGAGAATTCACCCCTCCACTTT. This chain uses TRBV6-6 with TRBJ1-6; no clear D gene. This CDR3 has 13 amino acids. The V gene's germline CDR1 is MNHNY and CDR2 SVGAGI (reference sequence). Trimming cost V 2 bases and J 7 bases, with 6 bases left between them.

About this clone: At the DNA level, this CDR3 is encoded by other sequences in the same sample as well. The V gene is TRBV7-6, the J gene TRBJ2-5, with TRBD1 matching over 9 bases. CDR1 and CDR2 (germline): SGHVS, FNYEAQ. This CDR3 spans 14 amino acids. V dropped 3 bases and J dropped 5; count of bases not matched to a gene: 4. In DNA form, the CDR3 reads TGTGCCAGCAGCTTGGGGACAGGGCTGGAGACCCAGTACTTC. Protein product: CASSLGTGLETQYF. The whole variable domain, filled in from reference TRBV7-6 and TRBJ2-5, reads GAGVSQSPRYKVTKRGQDVALRCDPISGHVSLYWYRQALGQGPEFLTYFNYEAQQDKSGLPNDRFSAERPEGSISTLTIQRTEQRDSAMYRCASSLGTGLETQYFGPGTRLLVL.

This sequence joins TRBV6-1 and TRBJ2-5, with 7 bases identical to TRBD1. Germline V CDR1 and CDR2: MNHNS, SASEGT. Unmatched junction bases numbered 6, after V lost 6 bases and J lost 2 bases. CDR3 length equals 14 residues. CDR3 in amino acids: CASSKSTGQETQYF. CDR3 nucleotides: TGTGCCAGCAGCAAGTCGACAGGGCAAGAGACCCAGTACTTC.

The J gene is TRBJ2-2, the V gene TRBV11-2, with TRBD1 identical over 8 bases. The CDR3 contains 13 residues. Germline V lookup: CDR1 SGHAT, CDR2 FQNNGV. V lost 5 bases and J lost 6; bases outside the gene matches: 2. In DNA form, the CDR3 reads TGTGCCAGCAGCGACAGGGGCGCCGGGGAGCTGTTTTTT. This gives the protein CASSDRGAGELFF.

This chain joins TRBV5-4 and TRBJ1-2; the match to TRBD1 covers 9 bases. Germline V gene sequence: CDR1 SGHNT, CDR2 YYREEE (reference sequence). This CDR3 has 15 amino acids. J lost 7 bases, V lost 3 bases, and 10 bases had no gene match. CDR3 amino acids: CASSSGQGKGVGYTF. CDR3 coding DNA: TGTGCCAGCAGCTCGGGACAGGGAAAGGGGGTTGGCTACACCTTC. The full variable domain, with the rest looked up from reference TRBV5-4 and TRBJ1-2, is ETGVTQSPTHLIKTRGQQVTLRCSSQSGHNTVSWYQQALGQGPQFIFQYYREEENGRGNFPPRFSGLQFPNYSSELNVNALELDDSALYLCASSSGQGKGVGYTFGSGTRLTVV.